This T cell receptor beta chain came from a study of blood T cell repertoires in COVID-19. About the study: The study drew acute and convalescent COVID-19 samples from the United States, Italy and Spain.

Germline V gives CDR1 SGHTA, CDR2 FQGTGA. V was pared by 2 bases and J by 6 bases, with 10 bases between. The length of the CDR3 is 14 residues. As handled by the study authors: Scientists estimated how many nucleated cells there were by amplifying reference gene primers. Here immunoSEQ multiplex PCR was the method, and the copy in TCRdb shows in-frame clones only, minus some. The V and J calls and clone size come from that table; D and trimming were worked out from the DNA. The repertoire holds 250,000 to 300,000 clones, with approximately 90% as singletons. The chain employs TRBV7-3 and TRBJ2-2; perhaps TRBD2 as D (5 bases). The TCR originated in a woman aged 55 to 70 in a cohort exposed to, infected with or recovered from COVID-19 (not recorded which). The source material was PBMCs or T cells enriched from blood (not recorded which). In DNA form, the CDR3 reads TGTGCCAGCAGCTTAGAGGGAGCGGCCGGGGAGCTGTTTTTT. Amino acid sequence: CASSLEGAAGELFF.